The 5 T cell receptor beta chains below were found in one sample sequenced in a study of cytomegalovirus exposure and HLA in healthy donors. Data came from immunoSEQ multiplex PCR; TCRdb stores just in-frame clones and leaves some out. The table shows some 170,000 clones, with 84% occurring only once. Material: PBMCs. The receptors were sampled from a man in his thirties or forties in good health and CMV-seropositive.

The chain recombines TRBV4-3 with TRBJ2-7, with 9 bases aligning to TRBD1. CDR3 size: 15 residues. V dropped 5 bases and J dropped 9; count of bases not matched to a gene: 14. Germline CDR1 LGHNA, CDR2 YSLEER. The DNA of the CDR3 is TGCGCCAGCAGCATTACCTTTTATCCGGGACAGGGGCAGTACTTC. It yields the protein CASSITFYPGQGQYF.

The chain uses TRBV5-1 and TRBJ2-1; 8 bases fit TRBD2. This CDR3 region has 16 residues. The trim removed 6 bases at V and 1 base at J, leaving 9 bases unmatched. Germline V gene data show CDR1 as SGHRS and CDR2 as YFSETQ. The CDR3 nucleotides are TGCGCCAGCAAATTCGGCGGGGGGACGTCCTACAATGAGCAGTTCTTC. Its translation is CASKFGGGTSYNEQFF. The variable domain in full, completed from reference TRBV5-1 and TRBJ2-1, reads KAGVTQTPRYLIKTRGQQVTLSCSPISGHRSVSWYQQTPGQGLQFLFEYFSETQRNKGNFPGRFSGRQFSNSRSEMNVSTLELGDSALYLCASKFGGGTSYNEQFFGPGTRLTVL.

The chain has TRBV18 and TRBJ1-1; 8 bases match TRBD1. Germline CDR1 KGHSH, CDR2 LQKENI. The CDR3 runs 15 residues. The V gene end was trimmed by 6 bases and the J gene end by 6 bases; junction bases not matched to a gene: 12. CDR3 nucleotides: TGTGCCAGCTCCGACCCTAACAGGGGGAAGCCTGAAGCTTTCTTT. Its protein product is CASSDPNRGKPEAFF.

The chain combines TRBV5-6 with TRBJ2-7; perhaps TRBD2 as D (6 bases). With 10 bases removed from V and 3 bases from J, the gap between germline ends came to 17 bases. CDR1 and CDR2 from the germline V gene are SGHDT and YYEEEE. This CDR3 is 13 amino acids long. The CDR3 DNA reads TGTGCCGGAGGGGCGAACCCGTACTACGAGCAGTACTTC. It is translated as CAGGANPYYEQYF.

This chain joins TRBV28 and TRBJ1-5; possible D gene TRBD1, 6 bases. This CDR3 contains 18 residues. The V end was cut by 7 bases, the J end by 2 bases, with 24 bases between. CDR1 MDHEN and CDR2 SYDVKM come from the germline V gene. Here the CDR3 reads CASNTLGGRKFGNQPQHF. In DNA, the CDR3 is TGTGCCAGCAACACACTCGGGGGGCGGAAGTTCGGCAATCAGCCCCAGCATTTT.